This record covers a single T cell receptor beta chain. Antigen unknown. The sample comes from a study of a mutant IDH1 vaccine in newly diagnosed glioma. Study background: Vaccination followed radiotherapy alone by 4-6 weeks, or accompanied temozolomide cycles. Patients' prior therapy spanned radiotherapy, temozolomide, or both; most underwent both.

Clones were sequenced by immunoSEQ multiplex PCR, and TCRdb holds only the in-frame ones, with some missing. The table includes 90,000 to 100,000 clones, about nine tenths detected once. Described time point: week 47, end of study. Vaccination used 300 ug of mutant IDH1 20-mer peptide per dose, with topical imiquimod. Diagnosis in the donors showed new WHO grade 3 or 4 astrocytomas that were IDH1-mutant and ATRX-lost. There are 15 residues in the CDR3. Trimming took off 5 bases at V and 5 bases at J, with 13 bases between the two ends. The germline V gene encodes CDR1 MGHRA and CDR2 YSYEKL. The sample was PBMCs, taken from a glioma patient whose treatment included an IDH1 peptide vaccine. The chain combines TRBV4-1 with TRBJ1-6; perhaps TRBD1 as D (5 bases). The sequence was collected from a woman in her forties or fifties with glioma. Here the CDR3 reads CASSSLQGDNSPLHF. The DNA for the CDR3 is TGCGCCAGCAGCAGCCTACAAGGGGATAATTCACCCCTCCACTTT.